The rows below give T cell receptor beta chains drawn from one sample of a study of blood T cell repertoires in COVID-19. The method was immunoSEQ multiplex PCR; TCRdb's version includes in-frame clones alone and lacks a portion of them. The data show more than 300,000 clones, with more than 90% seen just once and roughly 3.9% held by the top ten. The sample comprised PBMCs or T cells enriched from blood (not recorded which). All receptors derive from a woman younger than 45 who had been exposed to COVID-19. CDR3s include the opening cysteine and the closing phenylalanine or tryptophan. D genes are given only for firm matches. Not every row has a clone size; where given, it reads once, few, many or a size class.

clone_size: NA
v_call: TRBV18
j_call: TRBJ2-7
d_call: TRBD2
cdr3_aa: CASSPKTSGHEQYF
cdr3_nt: TGTGCCAGCTCACCTAAGACTAGCGGCCACGAGCAGTACTTC

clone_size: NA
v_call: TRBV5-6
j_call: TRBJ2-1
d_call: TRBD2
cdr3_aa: CASSFPGGSSYNEQFF
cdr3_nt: TGTGCCAGCAGCTTCCCCGGGGGGAGCTCCTACAATGAGCAGTTCTTC

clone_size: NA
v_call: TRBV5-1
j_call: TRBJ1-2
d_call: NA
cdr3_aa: CASSLNRQYGYTF
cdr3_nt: TGCGCCAGCAGCTTAAATCGACAGTATGGCTACACCTTC

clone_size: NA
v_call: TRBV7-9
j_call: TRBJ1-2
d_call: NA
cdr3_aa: CASSVSRVEGYTF
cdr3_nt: TGTGCCAGCAGCGTTAGCAGGGTAGAGGGCTACACCTTC

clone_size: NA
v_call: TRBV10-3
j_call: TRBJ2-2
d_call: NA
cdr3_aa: CAITGTLNTGELFF
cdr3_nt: TGTGCCATTACCGGGACTCTGAACACCGGGGAGCTGTTTTTT

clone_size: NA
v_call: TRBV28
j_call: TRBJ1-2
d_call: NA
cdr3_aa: CASSTPIGRPYGYTF
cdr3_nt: TGTGCCAGCAGTACTCCCATCGGCAGGCCTTATGGCTACACCTTC

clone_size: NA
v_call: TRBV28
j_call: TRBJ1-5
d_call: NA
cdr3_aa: CASSFRSISNQPQHF
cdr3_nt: TGTGCCAGCAGTTTTAGATCCATTAGCAATCAGCCCCAGCATTTT

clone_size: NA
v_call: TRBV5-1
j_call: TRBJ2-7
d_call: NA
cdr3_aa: CASSLQGGEQYF
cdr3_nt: TGCGCCAGCAGCCTACAAGGAGGCGAGCAGTACTTC

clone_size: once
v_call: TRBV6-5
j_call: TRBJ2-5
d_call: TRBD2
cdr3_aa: CASSFRTRSQETQYF
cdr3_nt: TGTGCCAGCAGTTTTCGGACTAGAAGTCAAGAGACCCAGTACTTC

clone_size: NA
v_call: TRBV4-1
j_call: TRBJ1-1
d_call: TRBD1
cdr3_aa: CASSPGTENTEAFF
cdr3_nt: TGCGCCAGCAGCCCCGGGACAGAGAACACTGAAGCTTTCTTT

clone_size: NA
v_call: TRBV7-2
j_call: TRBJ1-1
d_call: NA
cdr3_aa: CASSLFGQNTEAFF
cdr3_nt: TGTGCCAGCAGCTTATTTGGACAGAACACTGAAGCTTTCTTT

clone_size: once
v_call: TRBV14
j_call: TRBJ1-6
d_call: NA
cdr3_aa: CASSQDIQGWPLHF
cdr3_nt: TGTGCCAGCAGCCAAGATATTCAGGGTTGGCCCCTCCACTTT

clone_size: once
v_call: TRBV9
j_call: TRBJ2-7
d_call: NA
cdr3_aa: CASSVFSGVDEQYF
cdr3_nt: TGTGCCAGCAGCGTTTTTTCGGGGGTCGACGAGCAGTACTTC

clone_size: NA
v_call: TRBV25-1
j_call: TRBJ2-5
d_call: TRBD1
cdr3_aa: CASSESGGRETQYF
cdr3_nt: TGTGCCAGCAGTGAATCAGGGGGCCGGGAGACCCAGTACTTC

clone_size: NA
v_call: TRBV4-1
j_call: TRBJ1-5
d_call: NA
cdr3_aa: CASSLRNGQLNQPQHF
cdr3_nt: TGCGCCAGCAGCCTACGTAACGGACAGCTAAATCAGCCCCAGCATTTT

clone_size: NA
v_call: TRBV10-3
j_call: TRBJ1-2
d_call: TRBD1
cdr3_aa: CAISPTGTGINGYTF
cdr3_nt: TGTGCCATCAGCCCAACCGGGACAGGGATCAATGGCTACACCTTC

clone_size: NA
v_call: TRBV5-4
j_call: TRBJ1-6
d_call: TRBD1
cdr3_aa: CASSLGQVQSPLHF
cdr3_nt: TGTGCCAGCAGCCTGGGACAGGTACAATCACCCCTCCACTTT

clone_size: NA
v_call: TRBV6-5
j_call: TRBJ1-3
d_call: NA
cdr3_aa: CASEGSGNTIYF
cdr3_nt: TGTGCCAGCGAGGGCTCTGGAAACACCATATATTTT

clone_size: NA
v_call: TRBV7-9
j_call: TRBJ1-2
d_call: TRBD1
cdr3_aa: CASSPQGAGGYTF
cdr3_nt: TGTGCCAGCAGCCCCCAGGGGGCTGGGGGCTACACCTTC

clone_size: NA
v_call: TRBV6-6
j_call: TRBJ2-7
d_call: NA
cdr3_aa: CASREDGVAYEQYF
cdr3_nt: TGTGCCAGCAGGGAGGACGGGGTAGCCTACGAGCAGTACTTC